This T cell receptor beta chain was recorded in a study of T cell repertoires in cytomegalovirus infection. Study as a whole: Recently identified HLA-C-restricted CMV epitopes were used, and well-studied HLA-B-restricted CMV epitopes were used as well. Public TCR beta signature analysis indicated the presence of both CMV infection and matching HLA type. Study-level points and caveats: The ex vivo response showed dominance by HLA-C-restricted CMV-specific TCR beta clonotypes. The cumulative frequency of public TCR beta families distinguished individuals who carried CMV together with the relevant HLA.

With respect to this clonotype: Antigen unknown.

From the reads, TCRdb called clonotypes with MiXCR, one entry per CDR3 protein. Of approximately 340,000 distinct CDR3 sequences in the sample, almost 30% were seen once. Trimming pared 1 base from V and 3 bases from J, leaving 11 bases between. Germline lookup yields CDR1 SGHDT and CDR2 YYEEEE. The CDR3 has 14 amino acids. This TCR was sampled from a human donor in good health (CMV status not recorded). Some clones in this sample may be carry-over from other donors' samples. The V gene is TRBV5-6, the J gene TRBJ2-7; D remains ambiguous. The sequenced sample was cultured PBMCs, obtained from culture after CMV antigen stimulation. In DNA, the CDR3 is TGTGCCAGCAGCTTGTTCACCGCTTACTACGAGCAGTACTTC. This gives the protein CASSLFTAYYEQYF.